Listed below are T cell receptor beta chains from one sample, sequenced in a study of cytomegalovirus exposure and HLA in healthy donors. Using immunoSEQ multiplex PCR, the repertoire was profiled, and TCRdb retains in-frame clones only, with some absent. The sample lists approximately 130,000 clones, 60% to 85% occurring once. Sequencing was performed on PBMCs. The receptors come from a female donor in good health and CMV-seropositive. CDR3s include the opening cysteine and the closing phenylalanine or tryptophan. A D gene is named only where the DNA matches it firmly. Only some rows state a clone size, as once, few, many or a class for expanded clones.

D gene	J gene	V gene	clone size	CDR3 DNA	CDR3 protein
TRBD2	TRBJ2-7	TRBV7-9	NA	TGTGCCAGCAGCCGATCCGGGGGAGGGCCGTGGGAGCAGTACTTC	CASSRSGGGPWEQYF
TRBD2	TRBJ2-1	TRBV9	NA	TGTGCCAGCAGCCCGACAGCGGGAGGGTACAATGAGCAGTTCTTC	CASSPTAGGYNEQFF
TRBD1	TRBJ2-2	TRBV28	NA	TGTGCCAGCAGTTACCGGGACAGGGGAATGGCCGGGGAGCTGTTTTTT	CASSYRDRGMAGELFF
TRBD1	TRBJ1-1	TRBV5-4	NA	TGTGCCAGCAGCAACAGGGGGCTGAACACTGAAGCTTTCTTT	CASSNRGLNTEAFF
TRBD2	TRBJ2-3	TRBV29-1	NA	TGCAGCGTGCCGGGACTATACCCAGATACGCAGTATTTT	CSVPGLYPDTQYF
TRBD2	TRBJ2-1	TRBV30	NA	TGTGCCTGGAGTCCTGCCCTGGCGGGAGGGGTTGGTGAGCAGTTCTTC	CAWSPALAGGVGEQFF
NA	TRBJ1-2	TRBV9	NA	TGTGCCAGCAGCGCAGCGCTCCTGGACTATGGCTACACCTTC	CASSAALLDYGYTF
TRBD1	TRBJ2-7	TRBV5-6	NA	TGTGCCAGCAGCTCGACAGGGGCCGGGGAGCAGTACTTC	CASSSTGAGEQYF
NA	TRBJ1-3	TRBV18	once	TGTGCCAGCTCACCCTCAGTCTCTGGAAACACCATATATTTT	CASSPSVSGNTIYF
TRBD2	TRBJ2-1	TRBV5-1	NA	TGCGCCAGCAGCTTGCCTAGCGGGGGGGACAATGAGCAGTTCTTC	CASSLPSGGDNEQFF
NA	TRBJ1-4	TRBV28	NA	TGTGCCAGCAGTTTACCCATTGGGGGCGAAAAACTGTTTTTT	CASSLPIGGEKLFF
TRBD2	TRBJ2-1	TRBV9	NA	TGTGCCAGCAGTGGACTAGCGGGAGATGAGCAGTTCTTC	CASSGLAGDEQFF
NA	TRBJ2-1	TRBV11-3	NA	TGTGCCAGCAGCTTAGATATCTCGGAGCAGTTCTTC	CASSLDISEQFF
TRBD1	TRBJ1-2	TRBV5-1	NA	TGCGCCAGCAGCTTAATGACAGGGTACTATGGCTACACCTTC	CASSLMTGYYGYTF
NA	TRBJ2-2	TRBV6-5	NA	TGTGCCAGCTCGTGGAGTACCGGGGAGCTGTTTTTT	CASSWSTGELFF
NA	TRBJ2-5	TRBV19	NA	TGTGCCAGCCCGGACAGAGAAGAGACCCAGTACTTC	CASPDREETQYF
NA	TRBJ2-2	TRBV7-3	NA	TGTGCCAGCAGCTTATTAGGGGGAAGGAACACCGGGGAGCTGTTTTTT	CASSLLGGRNTGELFF